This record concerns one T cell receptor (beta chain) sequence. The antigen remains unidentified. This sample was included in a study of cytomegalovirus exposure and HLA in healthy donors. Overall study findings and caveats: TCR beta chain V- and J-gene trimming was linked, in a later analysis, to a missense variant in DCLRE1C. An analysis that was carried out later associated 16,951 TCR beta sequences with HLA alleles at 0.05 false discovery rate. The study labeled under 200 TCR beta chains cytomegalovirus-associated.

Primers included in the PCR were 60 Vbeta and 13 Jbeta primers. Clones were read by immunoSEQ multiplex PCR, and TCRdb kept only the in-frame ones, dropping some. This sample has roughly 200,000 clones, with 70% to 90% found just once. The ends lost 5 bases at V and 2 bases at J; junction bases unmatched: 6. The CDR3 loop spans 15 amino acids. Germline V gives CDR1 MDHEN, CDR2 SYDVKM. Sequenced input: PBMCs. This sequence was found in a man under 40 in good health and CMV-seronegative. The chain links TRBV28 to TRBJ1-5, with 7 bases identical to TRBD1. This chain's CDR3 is CASSERGRGNQPQHF. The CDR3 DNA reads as TGTGCCAGCAGTGAAAGGGGGCGCGGCAATCAGCCCCAGCATTTT.